A selection of T cell receptor beta chains follows, all from one sample in a study of Ad26.COV2.S vaccination and SARS-CoV-2 variants. Data came from immunoSEQ multiplex PCR; TCRdb stores just in-frame clones and leaves some out. This table has about 440,000 clones, about 90% appearing once. The source was peripheral blood, collected in a trial of Ad26.COV2.S vaccine versus placebo. The receptors come from a person aged 18-60 years who received the Ad26.COV2.S COVID-19 vaccine or a placebo. Both conserved end residues are part of each CDR3. A D gene is named only where the DNA matches it firmly. Some rows have no size entry. The others give once, few or many, or a class for an expanded clone.

d_call clone_size j_call v_call cdr3_aa cdr3_nt
TRBD1 - TRBJ2-7 TRBV11-3 CASSNRDSPYEQYF TGTGCCAGCAGCAACCGGGACAGCCCCTACGAGCAGTACTTC
- - TRBJ2-3 TRBV6-2/TRBV6-3 CASSWENTDTQYF TGTGCCAGCAGTTGGGAGAACACAGATACGCAGTATTTT
- once TRBJ2-5 TRBV9 CASALSGTRGFQETQYF TGTGCCAGCGCTTTGTCCGGGACAAGGGGTTTCCAAGAGACCCAGTACTTC
- - TRBJ2-7 TRBV7-9 CASSLASFKDEQYF TGTGCCAGCAGCTTAGCATCATTTAAGGACGAGCAGTACTTC
TRBD2 - TRBJ2-5 TRBV7-9 CASSHPTSGNQGETQYF TGTGCCAGCAGCCACCCCACTAGCGGGAATCAGGGAGAGACCCAGTACTTC
TRBD2 - TRBJ2-7 TRBV11-2 CASSFGTSGAYEQYF TGTGCCAGCAGCTTCGGGACTAGCGGAGCCTACGAGCAGTACTTC
- - TRBJ2-7 TRBV7-2 CASSLAGEQYF TGTGCCAGCAGCTTAGCGGGGGAGCAGTACTTC
- - TRBJ2-1 TRBV5-8 CASSFGYNEQFF TGTGCCAGCAGCTTCGGCTACAATGAGCAGTTCTTC
TRBD2 - TRBJ2-5 TRBV27 CASRGGLETQYF TGTGCCAGCAGGGGGGGGTTGGAGACCCAGTACTTC
TRBD2 once TRBJ2-1 TRBV25-1 CASSLLAGGSEQFF TGTGCCAGCAGCCTCCTAGCGGGAGGGAGTGAGCAGTTCTTC
TRBD1 - TRBJ2-5 TRBV18 CASSTTGGWQETQYF TGTGCCAGCTCCACGACAGGGGGCTGGCAAGAGACCCAGTACTTC
- - TRBJ2-5 TRBV27 CALNRKTQYF TGTGCCCTAAACAGAAAGACCCAGTACTTC
TRBD2 - TRBJ2-1 TRBV2 CASKGRGDEQFF TGTGCCAGCAAAGGACGGGGGGATGAGCAGTTCTTC
TRBD1 once TRBJ2-7 TRBV28 CASSPGGEQYF TGTGCCAGCAGTCCAGGGGGCGAGCAGTACTTC
- - TRBJ2-3 TRBV12-2 CASRLSRQGITDTQYF TGTGCAAGTCGCTTAAGTCGACAGGGGATTACGGATACGCAGTATTTT
TRBD1 - TRBJ2-5 TRBV5-1 CASSLTGQGETQYF TGCGCCAGCAGCTTGACAGGACAGGGGGAGACCCAGTACTTC
TRBD2 - TRBJ2-1 TRBV9 CASSPRLAGGPNEQFF TGTGCCAGCAGCCCCAGACTAGCGGGAGGGCCAAATGAGCAGTTCTTC
- - TRBJ2-1 TRBV14 CASSQVRGGSYNEQFF TGTGCCAGCAGCCAAGTTCGGGGCGGCTCCTACAATGAGCAGTTCTTC
TRBD1 - TRBJ2-5 TRBV7-9 CASSLLGQGTQETQYF TGTGCCAGCAGCTTATTGGGACAGGGGACACAAGAGACCCAGTACTTC
TRBD2 - TRBJ2-7 TRBV4-1 CASSQASGRAYEQYF TGCGCCAGCAGCCAAGCAAGCGGGAGGGCCTACGAGCAGTACTTC
TRBD2 - TRBJ2-2 TRBV7-2 CASSRSSGSGGTGELFF TGTGCCAGCAGCCGGAGTAGCGGGAGTGGAGGCACCGGGGAGCTGTTTTTT
TRBD2 - TRBJ2-1 TRBV7-6 CASSLGGRSNNEQFF TGTGCCAGCAGCTTGGGCGGGAGGTCCAACAATGAGCAGTTCTTC
- - TRBJ1-3 TRBV5-5 CASSIGTVSGNTIYF TGTGCCAGCAGCATCGGGACGGTCTCTGGAAACACCATATATTTT
- - TRBJ2-2 TRBV3-1/TRBV3-2 CASSQGPETGELFF TGTGCCAGCAGCCAAGGTCCAGAGACCGGGGAGCTGTTTTTT
TRBD1 - TRBJ1-2 TRBV12-3/TRBV12-4 CASSLGQRYGYTF TGTGCCAGCAGTTTGGGACAGCGCTATGGCTACACCTTC